Below, 12 T cell receptor beta chains from the same sample are listed, as sequenced in a study of T cell responses to AZD1222 COVID-19 vaccine. The data were produced by immunoSEQ multiplex PCR, yet TCRdb's version contains in-frame clones alone and is incomplete. This table holds 170,000 or so clones, about nine tenths found once. Sequencing was performed on peripheral blood, taken on day 0 of AZD1222 vaccination. The receptors come from an adult in good health.

The chain is built from TRBV7-9 and TRBJ2-1; weak D call: TRBD2 (7 bases). The CDR3 extends over 14 amino acids. Trimming removed 5 bases from V and 5 bases from J, with 13 bases in between. Looked up from germline, CDR1 is SEHNR and CDR2 is FQNEAQ (reference sequence). Here the CDR3 DNA reads TGTGCCAGCAGCAACCTAGGGGGGGACAATGAGCAGTTCTTC. Amino acids: CASSNLGGDNEQFF.

This clone was seen more than once but under ten times. The chain couples TRBV2 to TRBJ1-2, with D unclear. The V end was cut by 0 bases, the J end by 4 bases, with 9 bases between. Germline CDR1 SNHLY, CDR2 FYNNEI. The CDR3 runs to 14 residues. CDR3 nucleotides: TGTGCCAGCAGTGAAGCAGCCGGTCCCTATGGCTACACCTTC. As protein: CASSEAAGPYGYTF.

V is TRBV19 and J is TRBJ1-2, with 8 nucleotides matching TRBD1. The CDR3 has 13 amino acids. CDR1 is LNHDA, CDR2 SQIVND, per germline (reference sequence). J gave up 4 bases and V 7 bases, and 5 bases lay outside the gene matches. This chain's CDR3 is CASTRGQGYGYTF. The CDR3 nucleotides are TGTGCCAGTACCAGAGGACAGGGCTATGGCTACACCTTC. The entire variable domain, with the rest obtained from reference TRBV19 and TRBJ1-2, is as follows: DGGITQSPKYLFRKEGQNVTLSCEQNLNHDAMYWYRQDPGQGLRLIYYSQIVNDFQKGDIAEGYSVSREKKESFPLTVTSAQKNPTAFYLCASTRGQGYGYTFGSGTRLTVV.

This clone was observed a few times. The rearrangement links TRBV6-1 to TRBJ1-2; maybe TRBD1 (6 bases). CDR3 length equals 14 residues. Trimming left V 3 bases short and J 7 bases short, with 15 bases between. CDR1 MNHNS and CDR2 SASEGT come from the germline V gene. The CDR3 DNA is TGTGCCAGCAGTGATGCAGGGGTCGCCCCTGGCTACACCTTC. It codes for CASSDAGVAPGYTF.

This rearrangement joins TRBV6-1 to TRBJ2-3; 7 bases are shared with TRBD2. This CDR3 is 16 amino acids long. Trimming cost V 1 base and J 2 bases; bases outside gene matches: 6. CDR1 and CDR2 (germline): MNHNS, SASEGT. In DNA form, the CDR3 reads TGTGCCAGCAGTGAAGTGGGGGGGGGAATCACAGATACGCAGTATTTT. Translated: CASSEVGGGITDTQYF.

The CDR3 DNA is TGTGCCAGCAGCCCGGAAGTTGGCGGGGGGGCCTGGAATGAGCAGTTCTTC. Translating it yields CASSPEVGGGAWNEQFF. The V gene is TRBV5-4, the J gene TRBJ2-1; TRBD2 aligns across 9 bases. The J segment lost 7 bases and the V segment lost 4 bases, leaving 15 bases of the junction unmatched. The V gene's germline CDR1 is SGHNT and CDR2 YYREEE (reference sequence). This CDR3 region has 17 residues.

This clone was picked up a small number of times. This chain joins TRBV27 and TRBJ1-5; no firm D call. Trimming removed 9 bases at V and 7 bases at J, with 7 bases between. The CDR3 extends over 10 amino acids. Germline V gives CDR1 MNHEY, CDR2 SMNVEV (reference sequence). The CDR3: CASGWQPQHF. The CDR3 coding sequence is TGTGCCAGTGGGTGGCAGCCCCAGCATTTT.

The chain joins TRBV7-2 to TRBJ1-1; D gene uncertain. In germline, CDR1 is SGHTA, CDR2 FQGNSA. This CDR3 region has 14 residues. The ends were cut back, 3 bases at V and 4 bases at J, with 12 bases in the middle. The chain's CDR3 is CASSLKGPGTEAFF. In DNA, the CDR3 is TGTGCCAGCAGCTTGAAAGGGCCGGGCACTGAAGCTTTCTTT.

Written as DNA, the CDR3 is TGTGCCAGCAGCCAAGTAGAATCCTCAGGGCAGAGGGACACTGAAGCTTTCTTT. Translation: CASSQVESSGQRDTEAFF. The rearrangement links TRBV3-1 (or the pseudogene TRBV3-2) to TRBJ1-1; D is perhaps TRBD1 (5 bases). V lost 1 base to trimming and J lost 3 bases, with 21 bases between them. CDR1 and CDR2 from the germline V gene are LGHDT and YNNKEL (reference sequence). CDR3 length: 18 amino acids.

This clone was observed a few times. The rearrangement joins TRBV29-1 to TRBJ1-1; D is perhaps TRBD1 (6 bases). The germline V gene has CDR1 SQVTM and CDR2 ANQGSEA. CDR3 length: 13 residues. Trimming removed 7 bases at V and 4 bases at J, with 16 bases between. CDR3 amino acids: CSAAPGGGTEAFF. The CDR3 nucleotides are TGCAGCGCAGCACCTGGAGGGGGCACTGAAGCTTTCTTT.

The V and J genes are TRBV9 and TRBJ1-3; unclear D gene. CDR1 is SGDLS and CDR2 is YYNGEE in the germline V gene. Trimming stripped 1 base from V and 0 bases from J, with 11 bases between. The CDR3 has 16 amino acids. The CDR3 DNA sequence: TGTGCCAGCAGCGTATCAGGTCTACGCTCTGGAAACACCATATATTTT. This codes for CASSVSGLRSGNTIYF. The whole variable domain, filled in from reference TRBV9 and TRBJ1-3, reads DSGVTQTPKHLITATGQRVTLRCSPRSGDLSVYWYQQSLDQGLQFLIQYYNGEERAKGNILERFSAQQFPDLHSELNLSSLELGDSALYFCASSVSGLRSGNTIYFGEGSWLTVV.

J is TRBJ1-5 and V is TRBV23-1, with TRBD1 identical over 12 bases. TRBV23-1 is identified as an open reading frame with a role that is uncertain. Trimming removed 6 bases from V and 1 base from J; junction bases left unmatched: 16. The CDR3 spans 20 residues. As DNA, the CDR3 is TGCGCCAGCAGGCCGAGGGGGACAGGGGGCCCCCCAATGAGCAATCAGCCCCAGCATTTT. It codes for CASRPRGTGGPPMSNQPQHF.